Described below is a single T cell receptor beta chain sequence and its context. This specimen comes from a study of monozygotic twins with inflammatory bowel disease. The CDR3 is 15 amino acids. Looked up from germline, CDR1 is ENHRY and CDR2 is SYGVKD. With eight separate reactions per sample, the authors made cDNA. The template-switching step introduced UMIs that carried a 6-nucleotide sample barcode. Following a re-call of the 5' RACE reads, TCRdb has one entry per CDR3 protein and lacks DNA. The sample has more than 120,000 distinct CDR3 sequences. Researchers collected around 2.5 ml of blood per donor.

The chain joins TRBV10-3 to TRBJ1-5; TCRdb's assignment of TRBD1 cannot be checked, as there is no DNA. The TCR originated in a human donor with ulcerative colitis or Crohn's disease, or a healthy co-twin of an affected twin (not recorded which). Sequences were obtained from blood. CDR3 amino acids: CAISGTGQGNQPQHF.